Presented here are 24 T cell receptor beta chains from one specimen sequenced in a study of T-cell memory formation after mild COVID-19. TCRdb analysed the 5' RACE reads with MiXCR anew, one entry per CDR3 protein. The sample gives about 320,000 distinct CDR3 sequences, around an eighth of which show up once; 21% is in the top ten. The sequencing sample was made of PBMCs or a T cell subset sorted from them (not recorded which). Receptors originate from a man aged 18 to 30 who had mild COVID-19 (a few samples of this study predate the infection). Cell type and time point are not known.

This clonotype was observed a few times. The rearrangement uses TRBV4-1 and TRBJ1-2, with a weak D call TRBD1 (6 bases). CDR3 length: 16 residues. Germline V gene data show CDR1 as MGHRA and CDR2 as YSYEKL. The ends were cut back, 0 bases at V and 4 bases at J, with 15 bases in the middle. CDR3 sequence: CASSQEGGREGYGYTF. The CDR3 DNA is TGCGCCAGCAGCCAAGAGGGGGGGCGGGAAGGCTATGGCTACACCTTC.

V is TRBV4-3 and J is TRBJ1-1, with D perhaps TRBD1 (5 bases). V was trimmed by 4 bases and J by 7 bases, leaving 16 bases between them. This CDR3 contains 14 residues. The V gene's germline CDR1 is LGHNA and CDR2 YSLEER. CDR3 bases: TGCGCCAGCAGCCCGCTCGGGGGAAGGAATGAAGCTTTCTTT. Translating gives CASSPLGGRNEAFF.

J is TRBJ1-2 and V is TRBV28; unclear D gene. The V end was cut by 8 bases, the J end by 4 bases, with 8 bases between. The CDR3 covers 11 residues. Germline CDR1 reads MDHEN; CDR2 reads SYDVKM. Here the CDR3 reads CASGMSYGYTF. The DNA of the CDR3 is TGTGCCAGCGGAATGAGCTATGGCTACACCTTC.

This clonotype was found once. J is TRBJ1-4 and V is TRBV18; D perhaps matches TRBD1 (5 bases). Germline V gene data show CDR1 as KGHSH and CDR2 as LQKENI. Trimming cost V 2 bases and J 8 bases, with 24 bases left between them. CDR3 length: 18 residues. The CDR3 coding sequence is TGTGCCAGCTCACCAATCAGCGGTGCAGGGTGGAAGGCAGAAAAACTGTTTTTT. Translated: CASSPISGAGWKAEKLFF.

A few counts support this clonotype. The chain recombines TRBV12-3 or TRBV12-4 with TRBJ1-1, with D perhaps TRBD1 (5 bases). V lost 3 bases and J lost 11, with 19 bases in between. This CDR3 contains 14 residues. CDR3 sequence: CASSFKTAGLEAFF. The CDR3 DNA is TGTGCCAGCAGTTTTAAGACAGCTGGGTTGGAGGCTTTCTTT.

The chain links TRBV7-9 to TRBJ2-7, with TRBD1 identical over 9 bases. Trimming removed 5 bases from V and 5 bases from J; junction bases left unmatched: 10. Germline-derived CDR1 and CDR2 are SEHNR and FQNEAQ (reference sequence). This CDR3 spans 15 amino acids. For the CDR3, the DNA is TGTGCCAGCAGCCCGAACCGGGACAGGGCACACGAGCAGTACGTC. The encoded protein is CASSPNRDRAHEQYV.

This clonotype was seen a handful of times. The V call is TRBV4-3, the J call TRBJ2-3; D is unresolved. Trimming left V 3 bases short and J 7 bases short, with 11 bases between. This CDR3 is built from 13 residues. The V gene's germline CDR1 is LGHNA and CDR2 YSLEER. CDR3 nucleotides: TGCGCCAGCAGCCACGACATAGGGAATACGCAGTATTTT. Residues: CASSHDIGNTQYF.

This clonotype has only a few counts. The genes are TRBV5-1 and TRBJ2-5; TRBD1 agrees at 7 bases. In germline, CDR1 is SGHRS, CDR2 YFSETQ. The CDR3 extends over 14 amino acids. J lost 2 bases, V lost 6 bases, and 7 bases had no gene match. CDR3 loop: CASTPRTGQETQYF. CDR3 DNA sequence: TGCGCCAGCACCCCGCGGACAGGTCAAGAGACCCAGTACTTC.

The chain is built from TRBV7-2 and TRBJ2-3, with no clear D. The CDR3 runs 13 residues. Deletions cut 8 bases from V and 2 bases from J, with 11 bases between. The V gene's germline CDR1 is SGHTA and CDR2 FQGNSA. The CDR3 bases are TGTGCCAGCGTCCTCTCTACCACAGATACGCAGTATTTT. Amino acid sequence: CASVLSTTDTQYF.

The gene calls are TRBV7-8 and TRBJ1-2; no firm D call. From germline, CDR1 is SGHVS and CDR2 FQNEAQ. Trimming pared 4 bases from V and 3 bases from J, leaving 6 bases between. This CDR3 comprises 12 residues. This CDR3 reads CASSSSDYGYTF. For the CDR3, the DNA is TGTGCCAGCAGCTCATCAGACTATGGCTACACCTTC.

By share of the sample, this clonotype is medium-sized. V is TRBV5-6 and J is TRBJ2-3, with 7 bases aligning to TRBD2. The CDR3 runs 16 residues. The V segment lost 1 base and the J segment 2 bases; nucleotides outside the gene matches: 7. Germline V gene sequence: CDR1 SGHDT, CDR2 YYEEEE. CDR3 sequence: CASSLYKRGLTDTQYF. For the CDR3, the DNA is TGTGCCAGCAGCTTGTATAAGCGGGGACTCACAGATACGCAGTATTTT.

This clonotype was counted ten times or more. J is TRBJ1-2 and V is TRBV7-9, with a possible D match to TRBD1 (6 bases). Germline CDR1 is SEHNR and CDR2 is FQNEAQ (reference sequence). The ends were cut back, 7 bases at V and 1 base at J, with 13 bases in the middle. CDR3 length equals 14 residues. CDR3 amino acids: CASTLTGVNYGYTF. CDR3 coding DNA: TGTGCCAGCACGCTGACAGGAGTTAACTATGGCTACACCTTC.

The CDR3 DNA sequence: TGTGCCAGCAGTTTAGCTCCACAGTTCAGAGGCAATCAGCCCCAGCATTTT. It translates to CASSLAPQFRGNQPQHF. The chain is built from TRBV12-3 or TRBV12-4 and TRBJ1-5; D is unresolved. V was pared by 0 bases and J by 2 bases, with 14 bases between. The CDR3 runs 17 residues.

Only a few counts were recorded for this clonotype. The chain carries TRBV7-9 and TRBJ1-4; no clear D. The CDR3 sequence is 14 residues long. Germline-derived CDR1 and CDR2 are SEHNR and FQNEAQ (reference sequence). V was cut by 4 bases and J by 8 bases, with 14 bases left in between. The CDR3 spells CASSSWGGREKLFF. The CDR3 bases are TGTGCCAGCAGCTCGTGGGGTGGTCGGGAAAAACTGTTTTTT. Full variable domain (remainder filled in from reference TRBV7-9 and TRBJ1-4): DTGVSQNPRHKITKRGQNVTFRCDPISEHNRLYWYRQTLGQGPEFLTYFQNEAQLEKSRLLSDRFSAERPKGSFSTLEIQRTEQGDSAMYLCASSSWGGREKLFFGSGTQLSVL.

This clonotype was counted between two and nine times. The chain recombines TRBV4-2 with TRBJ2-5; D remains unclear. Germline values: CDR1 LGHNA, CDR2 YNFKEQ. Deletions cut 4 bases from V and 5 bases from J, with 11 bases between. The CDR3 covers 13 residues. CDR3: CASSLFVGETQYF. CDR3 bases: TGTGCCAGCAGCCTCTTTGTAGGGGAGACCCAGTACTTC.

The chain employs TRBV6-6 and TRBJ2-1, with 9 bases fitting TRBD1. This CDR3 has 15 residues. The ends lost 6 bases at V and 1 base at J; junction bases unmatched: 4. CDR1 is MNHNY, CDR2 SVGAGI, per germline (reference sequence). The CDR3 sequence: CASRQGAWSYNEQFF. CDR3 bases: TGTGCCAGCAGACAGGGGGCTTGGTCCTACAATGAGCAGTTCTTC.

This clonotype was observed a few times. V gene TRBV5-1 combines with J gene TRBJ2-3; 7 nucleotides agree with TRBD1. Germline V gene sequence: CDR1 SGHRS, CDR2 YFSETQ. This CDR3 has 18 residues. V trimming: 5 bases; J trimming: 0 bases; junction bases outside the gene matches: 15. CDR3 loop: CASSRTGASGSSTDTQYF. The CDR3 DNA follows: TGCGCCAGCAGTCGTACAGGGGCGTCAGGGTCTAGCACAGATACGCAGTATTTT.

The chain joins TRBV4-3 to TRBJ1-6, with a possible D match to TRBD1 (6 bases). The CDR3 runs 14 residues. The germline CDR1 and CDR2 sequences are LGHNA and YSLEER. The V end lost 3 bases, the J end lost 9 bases, and 12 bases lay between the germline ends. CDR3 residues: CASSQTQGPSPLHF. The CDR3 coding sequence is TGCGCCAGCAGCCAGACACAGGGTCCTTCACCCCTCCACTTT.

The CDR3: CASRRTSGAYNEQFF. The CDR3 DNA reads TGTGCCAGCCGTAGGACTAGCGGAGCATACAATGAGCAGTTCTTC. The V and J genes are TRBV2 and TRBJ2-1, with 10 bases fitting TRBD2. Germline V gene lookup returns CDR1 SNHLY and CDR2 FYNNEI. V was pared by 8 bases and J by 4 bases, with 8 bases of the junction left unmatched. CDR3 length equals 15 residues.

This clonotype appeared a few times. This chain uses TRBV30 with TRBJ2-3, with D possibly being TRBD1 (6 bases). Germline-derived CDR1 and CDR2 are GTSNPN and SVGIG (reference sequence). V lost 2 bases, J lost 4 bases, and 10 bases lay in between. CDR3 size: 13 residues. The CDR3 protein is CAWSRQGPDTQYF. CDR3 DNA: TGTGCCTGGAGTCGGCAGGGGCCAGATACGCAGTATTTT.

The chain carries TRBV5-1 and TRBJ2-7; TRBD1 matches at 7 bases. J was trimmed by 1 base and V by 3 bases; bases with no gene match: 7. CDR1 SGHRS and CDR2 YFSETQ come from the germline V gene. This CDR3 region has 15 residues. CDR3 sequence: CASSYTGAPSYEQYF. CDR3 nucleotide sequence: TGCGCCAGCAGCTATACAGGGGCTCCTTCCTACGAGCAGTACTTC.

CDR3 coding DNA: TGTGCCAGCAGCTTGGACAGCCGCTATGGCTACACCTTC. The encoded protein is CASSLDSRYGYTF. The chain has TRBV16 and TRBJ1-2; maybe TRBD1 (6 bases). The CDR3 totals 13 residues. The germline CDR1 and CDR2 sequences are KGHSY and FQNENV. V lost 5 bases and J lost 4, with 11 bases in between.

V usage is TRBV10-3 and J usage is TRBJ2-7, with D unresolved. Trimming removed 7 bases from V and 5 bases from J, with 12 bases in between. The CDR3 consists of 12 residues. Germline CDR1 is ENHRY and CDR2 is SYGVKD. As DNA, the CDR3 is TGTGCCATCACAGAAACCGGCCACGAGCAGTACTTC. Translation: CAITETGHEQYF.

A few counts support this clonotype. The chain carries TRBV14 and TRBJ2-1; D is perhaps TRBD1 or TRBD2 (5 bases each). The length of the CDR3 is 16 residues. V shed 2 bases and J shed 7 bases, with 18 bases lying between them. Germline V lookup: CDR1 SGHDN, CDR2 FVKESK. CDR3 nucleotide sequence: TGTGCCAGCAGCCAAAAAGGGACCCTGGGGGTAAATGAGCAGTTCTTC. Translated, it gives CASSQKGTLGVNEQFF.